This T cell receptor (beta chain) was found in a study of shared clonotypes between healthy human individuals. Across the whole study: Donors had three CD4 naive, three CD4 memory, two CD8 naive and one CD8 memory plate apiece.

Trimming cost V 4 bases and J 1 base; bases outside gene matches: 5. This CDR3 comprises 15 residues. The V gene's germline CDR1 is SGHRS and CDR2 YFSETQ. Method: immunoSEQ multiplex PCR; TCRdb's copy keeps in-frame clones and lacks some. This table has approximately 2.4 million clones, almost 96% appearing once. In regard to this clone: Its matching antigen is unknown.

General study findings and limits: The sampled material consisted only of blood, and tissue repertoires are likely to differ. Some clonotypes were shared by all four sorted-subset donors, while others were not shared. The non-shared ones had lower generation probabilities than the shared ones.

Specimen: naive CD4+ T cells sorted from blood. Subset given: CD45RA+ positively selected. This chain joins TRBV5-1 and TRBJ2-7; 10 bases are a match to TRBD1. The receptor comes from a man younger than 35 in good health. The CDR3 nucleotides are TGCGCCAGCAGCCCCTGGGACAGGGGATCCTACGAGCAGTACTTC. It is translated as CASSPWDRGSYEQYF.